This TCR beta chain was profiled in a study of human T cells and chemical hapten exposure. Overall study results and limits: A positive correlation with patch test score was found for PT1 expanded TCR counts.

The CDR3 covers 14 residues. The germline V and J ends were trimmed by 6 bases and 5 bases, with 14 bases remaining between them. In the authors' methods: Samples had a median of around 94,000 TCRs, ranging about 23,224 to 700,000. TCRdb independently ran MiXCR on the RACE reads; one entry per CDR3 protein. The authors' filters were not applied to this entry. The sample lists under 100,000 distinct CDR3 sequences, about an eighth occurring once. This clonotype has a handful of counts. Antigen specificity is unknown. Time point meaning: patch test 2, 6 weeks after DPC sensitization. Noted treatment: therapeutic diphenylcyclopropenone sensitization with weekly scalp DPC. The study drew its donors from alopecia patients who were 18 to 70 years old and suitable for DPC.

The origin of this receptor is a woman aged 40 to 50 with alopecia areata. Some clones in this sample may be carry-over from other donors' samples. The sequencing here drew on whole blood, taken in connection with sensitization to the hapten diphenylcyclopropenone (DPC). The V gene is TRBV12-3 or TRBV12-4, the J gene TRBJ2-1, with D unresolved. CDR3 nucleotides: TGTGCCAGCAGCCGTGAGACTGGGGACAATGAGCAGTTCTTC. Its translation: CASSRETGDNEQFF.